Presented here are 8 T cell receptor beta chains from one specimen sequenced in a study of shared clonotypes between healthy human individuals. The repertoire was sequenced with immunoSEQ multiplex PCR; TCRdb's copy has only in-frame clones and lacks some. The sample contains approximately 700,000 clones, 60% to 75% of which appear only once. The sample consisted of memory CD4+ T cells sorted from blood. The subset: CD45RA-negative fraction. The receptors derive from a woman aged 25 to 39 in good health.

For the CDR3, the DNA is TGTGCCAGCAGTACCGGGACTAGAAGCCAAGAGACCCAGTACTTC. This sequence encodes CASSTGTRSQETQYF. The rearrangement links TRBV11-2 to TRBJ2-5; 8 bases align to TRBD2. V was clipped by 6 bases and J by 1 base; unmatched bases: 7. The CDR3 runs 15 residues. From germline, CDR1 is SGHAT and CDR2 FQNNGV.

The genes are TRBV15 and TRBJ1-2; TRBD1 aligns across 9 bases. The germline V gene has CDR1 LNHNV and CDR2 YYDKDF (reference sequence). CDR3 length equals 15 residues. J lost 4 bases, V lost 3 bases, and 6 bases had no gene match. CDR3 nucleotide sequence: TGTGCCACCAGCAGGGGACAGGGCTCAACCTATGGCTACACCTTC. It translates to CATSRGQGSTYGYTF. Together with reference TRBV15 and TRBJ1-2, the CDR3 gives the full variable domain: DAMVIQNPRYQVTQFGKPVTLSCSQTLNHNVMYWYQQKSSQAPKLLFHYYDKDFNNEADTPDNFQSRRPNTSFCFLDIRSPGLGDTAMYLCATSRGQGSTYGYTFGSGTRLTVV.

V is TRBV7-9 and J is TRBJ1-1; D is undetermined. This CDR3 comprises 13 residues. The V gene's germline CDR1 is SEHNR and CDR2 FQNEAQ (reference sequence). V was clipped by 5 bases and J by 4 bases, with 11 bases between them. This CDR3 is CASSIGPSTEAFF. The CDR3 DNA is TGTGCCAGCAGCATAGGGCCGAGCACTGAAGCTTTCTTT. Full variable domain (outside the CDR3, taken from reference TRBV7-9 and TRBJ1-1): DTGVSQNPRHKITKRGQNVTFRCDPISEHNRLYWYRQTLGQGPEFLTYFQNEAQLEKSRLLSDRFSAERPKGSFSTLEIQRTEQGDSAMYLCASSIGPSTEAFFGQGTRLTVV.

This clone was picked up a small number of times. The chain recombines TRBV18 with TRBJ2-7; D gene uncertain. The V end lost 3 bases, the J end lost 2 bases, and 11 bases lay between the germline ends. The CDR3 sequence is 14 residues long. CDR1 KGHSH and CDR2 LQKENI come from the germline V gene. CDR3: CASSPQATAYEQYF. CDR3 bases: TGTGCCAGCTCACCTCAAGCGACTGCCTACGAGCAGTACTTC.

The J gene is TRBJ2-2, the V gene TRBV29-1; no firm D call. CDR3 length: 12 residues. Trimming took 7 bases from V and 6 from J, leaving 12 bases between them. Germline values: CDR1 SQVTM, CDR2 ANQGSEA. The CDR3 spells CSGSVWPGELFF. In DNA form, the CDR3 reads TGCAGCGGATCTGTCTGGCCCGGGGAGCTGTTTTTT.

This chain joins TRBV14 and TRBJ2-2; a weak D match, TRBD1 (5 bases). The germline V gene encodes CDR1 SGHDN and CDR2 FVKESK. CDR3 length equals 17 residues. V lost 1 base and J lost 1, with 13 bases in between. The CDR3 DNA reads TGTGCCAGCAGCCAAGTGTGGGGCAGAAAGAACACCGGGGAGCTGTTTTTT. This encodes CASSQVWGRKNTGELFF.

The CDR3, as DNA: TGTGCCAGCAGCTTATCAGCGGGGGGCGGAGATACGCAGTATTTT. Amino acid sequence: CASSLSAGGGDTQYF. This chain links TRBV11-2 with TRBJ2-3; 9 nucleotides align to TRBD2. Germline lookup yields CDR1 SGHAT and CDR2 FQNNGV. The ends lost 2 bases at V and 5 bases at J; junction bases unmatched: 5. The CDR3 covers 15 residues.

This clone was observed many times. This same CDR3 is encoded by further DNA sequences in the sample. This sequence joins TRBV15 and TRBJ1-5; 8 bases line up with TRBD1. V was pared by 3 bases and J by 1 base, with 5 bases of the junction left unmatched. Germline CDR1 and CDR2: LNHNV and YYDKDF (reference sequence). CDR3 length equals 16 residues. The CDR3 loop reads CATSSDRGVSNQPQHF. Here the CDR3 DNA reads TGTGCCACCAGCAGTGACAGGGGCGTAAGCAATCAGCCCCAGCATTTT.